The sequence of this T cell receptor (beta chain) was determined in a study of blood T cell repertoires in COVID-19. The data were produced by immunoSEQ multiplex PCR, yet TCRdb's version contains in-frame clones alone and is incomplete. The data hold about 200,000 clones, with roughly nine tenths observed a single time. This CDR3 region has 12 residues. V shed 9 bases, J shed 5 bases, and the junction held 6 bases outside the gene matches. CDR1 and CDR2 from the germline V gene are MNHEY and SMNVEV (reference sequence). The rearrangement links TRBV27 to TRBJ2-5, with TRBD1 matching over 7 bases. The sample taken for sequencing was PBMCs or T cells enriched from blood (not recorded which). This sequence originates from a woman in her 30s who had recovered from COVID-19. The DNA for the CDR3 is TGTGCCAGTTCTGACAGGGTCGAGACCCAGTACTTC. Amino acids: CASSDRVETQYF.